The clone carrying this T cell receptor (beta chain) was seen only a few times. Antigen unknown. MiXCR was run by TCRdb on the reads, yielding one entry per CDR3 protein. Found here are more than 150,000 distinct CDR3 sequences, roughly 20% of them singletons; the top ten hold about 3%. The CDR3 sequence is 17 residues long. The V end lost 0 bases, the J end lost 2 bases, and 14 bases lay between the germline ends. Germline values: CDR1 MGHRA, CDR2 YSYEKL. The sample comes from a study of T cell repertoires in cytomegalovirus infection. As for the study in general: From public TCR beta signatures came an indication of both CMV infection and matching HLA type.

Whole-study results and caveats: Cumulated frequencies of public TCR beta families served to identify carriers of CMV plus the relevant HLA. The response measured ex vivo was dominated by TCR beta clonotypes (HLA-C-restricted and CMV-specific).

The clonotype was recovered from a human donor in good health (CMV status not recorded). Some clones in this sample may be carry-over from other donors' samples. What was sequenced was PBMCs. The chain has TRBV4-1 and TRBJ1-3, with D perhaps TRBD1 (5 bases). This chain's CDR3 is CASSQEPGRGAGNTIYF. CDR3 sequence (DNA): TGCGCCAGCAGCCAAGAGCCCGGAAGAGGGGCTGGAAACACCATATATTTT.